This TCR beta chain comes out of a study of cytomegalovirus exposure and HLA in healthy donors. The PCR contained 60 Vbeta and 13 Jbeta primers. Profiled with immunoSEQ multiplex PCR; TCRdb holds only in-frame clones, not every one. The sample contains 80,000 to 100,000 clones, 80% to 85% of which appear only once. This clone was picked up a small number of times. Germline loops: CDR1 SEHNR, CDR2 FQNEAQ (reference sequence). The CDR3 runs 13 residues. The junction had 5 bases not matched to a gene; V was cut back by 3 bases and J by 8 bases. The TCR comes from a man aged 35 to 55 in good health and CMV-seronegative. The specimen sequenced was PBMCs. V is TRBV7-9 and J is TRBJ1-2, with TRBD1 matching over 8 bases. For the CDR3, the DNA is TGTGCCAGCAGCTTCGGACAGGGTGACGGCTACACCTTC. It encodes CASSFGQGDGYTF.